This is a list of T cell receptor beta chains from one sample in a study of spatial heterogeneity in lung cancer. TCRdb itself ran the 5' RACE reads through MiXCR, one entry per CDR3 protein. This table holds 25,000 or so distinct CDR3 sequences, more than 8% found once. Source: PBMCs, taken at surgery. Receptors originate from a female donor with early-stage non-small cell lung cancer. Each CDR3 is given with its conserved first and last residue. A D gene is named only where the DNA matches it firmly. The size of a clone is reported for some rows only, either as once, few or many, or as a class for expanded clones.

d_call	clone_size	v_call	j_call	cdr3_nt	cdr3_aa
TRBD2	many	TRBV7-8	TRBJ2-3	TGTGCCAGCCATGAAATTGGGCTAGCGGGCCGCACAGATACGCAGTATTTT	CASHEIGLAGRTDTQYF
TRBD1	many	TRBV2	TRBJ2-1	TGTGCCAGCCAAGATGTTGGTTTGGGACAGGGTTCCTACAATGAGCAGTTCTTC	CASQDVGLGQGSYNEQFF
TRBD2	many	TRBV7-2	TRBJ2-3	TGTGCCAGCAGCCCCTATCCGGGACTAGCGGATAGCACAGATACGCAGTATTTT	CASSPYPGLADSTDTQYF
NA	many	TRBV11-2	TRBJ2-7	TGTGCCAGCAGCTTAGGGGGTATCGGGTCATACGAGCAGTACTTC	CASSLGGIGSYEQYF
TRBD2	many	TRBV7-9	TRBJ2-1	TGTGCCAGCAGCTCGAACCGACTAGCGGGAGGTGAGCAGTTCTTC	CASSSNRLAGGEQFF
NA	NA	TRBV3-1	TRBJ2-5	TGTGCCAGCAGCCAGGCGAGTAGCGCTCAAGAGACCCAGTACTTC	CASSQASSAQETQYF
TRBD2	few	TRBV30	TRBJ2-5	TGTGCCTGGAGATCACAGCGGGAGACTCTTATAGAGACCCAGTACTTC	CAWRSQRETLIETQYF
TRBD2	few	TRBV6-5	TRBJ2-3	TGTGCCAGCAGTTATACTAGCGGGTTCACAGATACGCAGTATTTT	CASSYTSGFTDTQYF
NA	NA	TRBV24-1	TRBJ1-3	TGTGCCACCAGTAACGGGGCCAGCGGAAACACCATATATTTT	CATSNGASGNTIYF
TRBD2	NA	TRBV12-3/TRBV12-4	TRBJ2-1	TGTGCCAGCAGTGACCTAGCGGCCTTTAGGGATGAGCAGTTCTTC	CASSDLAAFRDEQFF
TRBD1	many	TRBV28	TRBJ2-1	TGTGCCAACGCACAGGGGGACGGGAATGAGCAGTTCTTC	CANAQGDGNEQFF
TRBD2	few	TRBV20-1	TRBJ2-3	TGCAGTGCTAAGGGACTAGCGGGAGCAGATACGCAGTATTTT	CSAKGLAGADTQYF
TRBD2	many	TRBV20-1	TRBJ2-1	TGCAGTGCCCCTGGACTAGCGGGAGGGTACAATGAGCAGTTCTTC	CSAPGLAGGYNEQFF
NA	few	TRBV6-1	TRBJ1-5	TGTGCCAGCAGTGAAGACTTTTGGGGGATTGATCAGCCCCAGCATTTT	CASSEDFWGIDQPQHF
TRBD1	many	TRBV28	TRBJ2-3	TGTGCCAGCAGCCCTGCAACAGGGGGCGGGCGGACGCAGTATTTT	CASSPATGGGRTQYF
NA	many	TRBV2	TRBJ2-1	TGTGCCAGCAGTGATGACCGGGGTTCTTACAATGAGCAGTTCTTC	CASSDDRGSYNEQFF
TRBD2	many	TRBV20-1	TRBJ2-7	TGCAGTGCTCTACGTCGGACTAGCGGGAGTTTCTTCTACGAGCAGTACTTC	CSALRRTSGSFFYEQYF
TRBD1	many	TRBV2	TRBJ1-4	TGTGCCAGCAGTGAAGCGACGTGGGACAGTCGGGAAAAACTGTTTTTT	CASSEATWDSREKLFF
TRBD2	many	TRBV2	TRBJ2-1	TGTGCCAGCGTTGCGGTAGCGGGTGGAATGTTGCAGTTCTTC	CASVAVAGGMLQFF
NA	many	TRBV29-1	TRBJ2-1	TGCAGCGCCCCGATAAAGAATGAGCAGTTCTTC	CSAPIKNEQFF
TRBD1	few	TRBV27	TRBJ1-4	TGTGCCAGCAGTTTATCGAGACAGGGGGGCGAAAAACTGTTTTTT	CASSLSRQGGEKLFF
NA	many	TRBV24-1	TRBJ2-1	TGTGCCACCAGTGGGCGGGACCCCAATGAGCAGTTCTTC	CATSGRDPNEQFF
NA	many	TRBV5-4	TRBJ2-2	TGTGCCAGCAGCTGGCAGCACCCCGGGGAGCTGTTTTTT	CASSWQHPGELFF
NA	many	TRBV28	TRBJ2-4	TGTGCCACCCATGGACCCGGGAGAGCCAAAAACATTCAGTACTTC	CATHGPGRAKNIQYF